The source of this T cell receptor (beta chain) is a study of T-cell reconstitution after alpha-beta-depleted transplantation in children. Preparing the TCRbeta library involved the use of unique molecular identifiers. One entry per CDR3 protein, called by TCRdb with MiXCR from the PCR reads. Among 600,000 to 700,000 distinct CDR3 sequences listed, approximately 16% were seen once. The germline CDR1 and CDR2 sequences are SGHVS and FNYEAQ. The CDR3 totals 14 residues. V gave up 5 bases and J gave up 2 bases, with 12 bases separating them. V and J are TRBV7-6 and TRBJ2-5; D may be TRBD1 or TRBD2 (6 bases each). This TCR came from a human donor who donated a stem cell graft to a child with acute myeloid leukemia. The sample was PBMCs from the stem cell graft donor, taken from the stem cell graft. In DNA, the CDR3 is TGTGCCAGCAGCCCGGGGGCGAGACAAGAGACCCAGTACTTC. This encodes CASSPGARQETQYF.